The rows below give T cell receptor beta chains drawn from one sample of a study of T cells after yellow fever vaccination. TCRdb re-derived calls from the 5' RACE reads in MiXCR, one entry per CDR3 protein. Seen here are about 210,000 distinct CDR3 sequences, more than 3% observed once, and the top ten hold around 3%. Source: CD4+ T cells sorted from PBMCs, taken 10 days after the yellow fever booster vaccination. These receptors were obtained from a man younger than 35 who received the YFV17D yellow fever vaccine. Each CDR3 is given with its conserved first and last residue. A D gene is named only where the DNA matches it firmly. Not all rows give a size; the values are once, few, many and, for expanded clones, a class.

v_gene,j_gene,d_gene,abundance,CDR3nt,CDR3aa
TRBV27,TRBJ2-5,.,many,TGTGCCAGCAGTTTATTAGCTAACCAAGAGACCCAGTACTTC,CASSLLANQETQYF
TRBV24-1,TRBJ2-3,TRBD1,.,TGTGCCACCAGTGATGGCACAGGGGCAGATACGCAGTATTTT,CATSDGTGADTQYF
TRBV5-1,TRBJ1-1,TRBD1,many,TGCGCCAGCAGCTTGGCCCCAGGACAGGGCCTGAACACTGAAGCTTTCTTT,CASSLAPGQGLNTEAFF
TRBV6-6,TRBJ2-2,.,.,TGTGCCAGCTGTAAGGACAGCGCGAACACCGGGGAGCTGTTTTTT,CASCKDSANTGELFF
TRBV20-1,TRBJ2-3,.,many,TGCAGTGCTACCACCCTTAATGGCGATACGCAGTATTTT,CSATTLNGDTQYF
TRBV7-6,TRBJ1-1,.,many,TGTGCCAGCAGCTCGCTCCCCGGCACTGAAGCTTTCTTT,CASSSLPGTEAFF
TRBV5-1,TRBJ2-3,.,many,TGCGCCAGTCTAAGGCGGCCAGATACGCAGTATTTT,CASLRRPDTQYF
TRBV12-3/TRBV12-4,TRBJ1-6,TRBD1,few,TGTGCCAGCAGTGAACAGGGGGGGAATTCACCCCTCCACTTT,CASSEQGGNSPLHF
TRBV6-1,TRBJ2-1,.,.,TGTGCCAGCAGCCTAAACTATAGGTCGGCCAATGAGCAGTTCTTC,CASSLNYRSANEQFF
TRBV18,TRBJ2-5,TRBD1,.,TGTGCCAGCTCACGGGGACAGGGGAGCGGAGAGACCCAGTACTTC,CASSRGQGSGETQYF
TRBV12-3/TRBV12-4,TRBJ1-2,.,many,TGTGCCAGCAGGGACCGAGCCGGCTACACCTTC,CASRDRAGYTF
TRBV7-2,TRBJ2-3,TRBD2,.,TGTGCCAGCAGCCCCGTAGCGGGGGGGTCAGATACGCAGTATTTT,CASSPVAGGSDTQYF
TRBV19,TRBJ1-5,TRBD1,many,TGTGCCAGTAAATTCAGGGGGGCGAGGAGCAATCAGCCCCAGCATTTT,CASKFRGARSNQPQHF
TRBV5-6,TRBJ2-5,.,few,TGTGCCAGCAGCTTCGACTTCCAAGAGACCCAGTACTTC,CASSFDFQETQYF
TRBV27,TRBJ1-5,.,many,TGTGCCAGCAGTTTTCGCAGGGCTCAGCCCCAGCATTTT,CASSFRRAQPQHF
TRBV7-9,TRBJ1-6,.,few,TGTGCCAGCAGCTTAGGCGGTCCGTTGGGAAATTCACCCCTCCACTTT,CASSLGGPLGNSPLHF
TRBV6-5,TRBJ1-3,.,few,TGTGCCAGCAGTTACTCGGACGGGGTTGGATCTGGAAACACCATATATTTT,CASSYSDGVGSGNTIYF
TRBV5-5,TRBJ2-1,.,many,TGTGCCAGCAGCTTGTTAGGGGGGGGTGAGCAGTTCTTC,CASSLLGGGEQFF
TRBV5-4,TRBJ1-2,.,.,TGTGCCAGCAGCTTGGAGGATTATGGCTACACCTTC,CASSLEDYGYTF
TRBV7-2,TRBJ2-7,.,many,TGTGCCAGCAGCGAGGATGCTACGCTCTACGAGCAGTACTTC,CASSEDATLYEQYF
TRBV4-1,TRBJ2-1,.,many,TGCGCCAGCAGCTCTAATATCAATGAGCAGTTCTTC,CASSSNINEQFF
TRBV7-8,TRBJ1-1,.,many,TGTGCCAGCAGCTTACCTTGGACTACGAACACTGAAGCTTTCTTT,CASSLPWTTNTEAFF
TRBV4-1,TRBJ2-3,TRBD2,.,TGCGCCAGCAGCCAGTCCCTAGCGGGGGGGCCTATTGCAGATACGCAGTATTTT,CASSQSLAGGPIADTQYF
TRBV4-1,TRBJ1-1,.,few,TGCGCCAGCAGCCAAGATCCGAACAGCGATATGAACACTGAAGCTTTCTTT,CASSQDPNSDMNTEAFF
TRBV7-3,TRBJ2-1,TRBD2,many,TGTGCCAGCAGCTTAGGACTAGCGGGGAATGAGCAGTTCTTC,CASSLGLAGNEQFF
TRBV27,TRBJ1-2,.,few,TGTGCCAGCCGTCATACCGCGGCCGCGGGCTATGGCTACACCTTC,CASRHTAAAGYGYTF